This entry is about one TCR beta chain. Original data processing: Estimation of nucleated cell counts relied on the amplification of reference gene primers. Here immunoSEQ multiplex PCR was the method, and the copy in TCRdb shows in-frame clones only, minus some. V, J and clone size are taken as reported in that table, and D and trimming were inferred from the DNA itself. The table has under 200,000 clones, around four fifths seen once. These data are taken from a study of blood T cell repertoires in COVID-19. Study in general: Researchers got acute and convalescent COVID-19 samples from the United States, Italy and Spain. T cells, B-cell-depleted T cells, or PBMCs provided the cDNA or gDNA that served as material.

In Seattle, patients joined the study during active infection and were tracked longitudinally. The receptor comes from a woman over 75 with COVID-19, enrolled during active disease. Input material: peripheral blood.

For the CDR3, the DNA is TGTGCCAGCAGTAGGGGTCTTACCTACGAGCAGTACTTC. It specifies CASSRGLTYEQYF. The chain uses TRBV6-5 and TRBJ2-7; a weak D match, TRBD1 (5 bases). This CDR3 contains 13 residues. Germline values: CDR1 MNHEY, CDR2 SVGAGI. Deletions cut 5 bases from V and 2 bases from J, with 10 bases between.